The present entry profiles one TCR beta chain with its context. Its target is unknown. V lost 6 bases and J 5 bases, leaving 10 bases between the germline ends. This CDR3 is built from 12 residues. Germline V gives CDR1 MDHEN, CDR2 SYDVKM. The data derive from a study of beta chain features in type 1 diabetes. The study, taken as a whole, reports: The study found that naive, central memory and Treg TCRB repertoires appeared more similar in patients than in healthy donors. Fewer insertions but more deletions were seen at VDJ junctions in type 1 diabetes patients.

Each of the CD4+ naive, central memory, regulatory and stem cell-like memory populations was sorted via CD45RO/CCR7/CD25/CD127/CD95/CD27. Since all of the isolated RNA was reverse transcribed, expressed TCRB transcripts were what got sequenced. Data came from immunoSEQ multiplex PCR; TCRdb stores just in-frame clones and leaves some out. The table has 200,000 to 250,000 clones, roughly 10% seen once. The clonotype was recovered from a young man in good health. Sequenced sample: central memory CD4+ T cells from blood. J is TRBJ2-5 and V is TRBV28; D unclear. CDR3 DNA sequence: TGTGCCAGCAGCCCCCTCCGGGAGACCCAGTACTTC. As protein: CASSPLRETQYF.